What follows are 9 T cell receptor beta chains derived from one specimen sequenced in a study of T cell responses to AZD1222 COVID-19 vaccine. The assay was immunoSEQ multiplex PCR, and TCRdb's table has in-frame clones only and misses some. The sample records 150,000 to 200,000 clones, approximately 93% being singletons. Source: peripheral blood, taken 28 days after the second AZD1222 dose. These receptors were collected from an adult who received the AZD1222 COVID-19 vaccine.

The chain combines TRBV7-3 with TRBJ2-7; D is perhaps TRBD1 (6 bases). The ends were cut back, 2 bases at V and 5 bases at J, with 16 bases in the middle. This CDR3 has 15 amino acids. CDR1 and CDR2 from the germline V gene are SGHTA and FQGTGA. This chain's CDR3 is CASSLSGQGSHEQYF. CDR3 sequence (DNA): TGTGCCAGCAGCTTATCTGGTCAGGGGAGCCACGAGCAGTACTTC.

The chain joins TRBV9 to TRBJ1-1; D might be TRBD1 (6 bases). The V gene lost 7 bases and the J gene lost 0 bases, with 19 bases spanning the gap. The CDR3 extends over 16 amino acids. Germline CDR1 SGDLS, CDR2 YYNGEE. CDR3 residues: CASGGGSAFVNTEAFF. The CDR3 DNA is TGTGCCAGCGGAGGGGGGTCTGCTTTTGTGAACACTGAAGCTTTCTTT.

The chain combines TRBV5-8 with TRBJ2-3; D is undetermined. This CDR3 spans 13 amino acids. The germline gives CDR1 SGHTS, CDR2 YDEGEE. V was pared by 6 bases and J by 1 base, with 9 bases between. The CDR3 coding sequence is TGTGCCAGCACCCGGTGGGGCACAGATACGCAGTATTTT. It encodes CASTRWGTDTQYF.

This chain connects TRBV3-1 (or the pseudogene TRBV3-2) to TRBJ2-5, with TRBD2 matching over 13 bases. Germline V CDR1 and CDR2: LGHDT, YNNKEL (reference sequence). This CDR3 has 18 residues. V lost 3 bases to trimming and J lost 8 bases; unmatched junction nucleotides: 15. The CDR3 region is CASSHLGLAGSPRVTQYF. The CDR3, as DNA: TGTGCCAGCAGCCACCTGGGACTAGCGGGGTCCCCAAGAGTCACCCAGTACTTC.

The sample holds one count of this clone. The chain is built from TRBV7-9 and TRBJ1-2; possible D gene TRBD1, 5 bases. In germline, CDR1 is SEHNR, CDR2 FQNEAQ (reference sequence). This CDR3 spans 14 amino acids. V gave up 5 bases and J gave up 6 bases, with 16 bases separating them. In DNA, the CDR3 is TGTGCCAGCAGCCACCACCGGTCAGGGCATGGCTACACCTTC. It codes for CASSHHRSGHGYTF.

The chain joins TRBV30 to TRBJ1-2; 9 bases align to TRBD1. Germline CDR1 is GTSNPN and CDR2 is SVGIG (reference sequence). The CDR3 consists of 13 residues. Losses at the gene ends were 7 bases for V and 6 bases for J; bases not matched to a gene: 9. In nucleotides, the CDR3 is TGTGCCTACAAAGGACAGGGGATAGATGGCTACACCTTC. Its protein is CAYKGQGIDGYTF.

The rearrangement joins TRBV7-2 to TRBJ1-5; maybe TRBD1 (5 bases). The CDR3 covers 13 residues. Germline CDR1 and CDR2: SGHTA and FQGNSA. The germline V and J ends were trimmed by 10 bases and 4 bases, with 14 bases remaining between them. This chain's CDR3 is CATTDPGNQPQHF. The CDR3 coding sequence is TGTGCCACCACCGACCCAGGGAATCAGCCCCAGCATTTT. The full variable domain, completed using reference TRBV7-2 and TRBJ1-5, is GAGVSQSPSNKVTEKGKDVELRCDPISGHTALYWYRQSLGQGLEFLIYFQGNSAPDKSGLPSDRFSAERTGGSVSTLTIQRTQQEDSAVYLCATTDPGNQPQHFGDGTRLSIL.

The V call is TRBV6-5, the J call TRBJ1-2; D is unresolved. Trimming left V 0 bases short and J 6 bases short, with 14 bases between. The CDR3 length is 15 residues. CDR1 and CDR2 from the germline V gene are MNHEY and SVGAGI. Written as DNA, the CDR3 is TGTGCCAGCAGTTACTCGCGGGGTGTAAGGAATGGCTACACCTTC. This codes for CASSYSRGVRNGYTF.

This chain links TRBV4-2 with TRBJ2-4; 8 positions agree with TRBD2. The V gene end was trimmed by 0 bases and the J gene end by 13 bases; junction bases not matched to a gene: 5. The germline gives CDR1 LGHNA, CDR2 YNFKEQ. The CDR3 extends over 13 amino acids. The CDR3 protein is CASSQDLLAGQYF. The DNA for the CDR3 is TGTGCCAGCAGCCAAGATCTCCTAGCGGGCCAGTACTTC.